This T cell receptor beta chain was captured by sequencing in a study of T cell repertoires in cytomegalovirus infection. About the study: Public TCR beta signatures marked donors with CMV infection and the matching HLA.

CDR1 and CDR2 from the germline V gene are SGHVT and SQSDAQ. Trimming removed 5 bases from V and 6 bases from J; junction bases left unmatched: 15. The CDR3 is made up of 16 amino acids. TCRdb redid the calling of the reads with MiXCR, one entry per CDR3 protein. Of 350,000 to 550,000 distinct CDR3 sequences in the sample, roughly 30% were seen once. General observations from the study: Clonotype analysis showed dominance of the ex vivo response by HLA-C-restricted CMV-specific TCR beta clonotypes. Cumulative frequency (of public TCR beta family members) identified carriers of CMV plus the relevant HLA.

In its sample, this clonotype was seen a few times. Its antigen is not identified. The origin of this receptor is a human donor in good health (CMV status not recorded). Some clones in this sample may be carry-over from other donors' samples. The specimen was PBMCs. This chain joins TRBV7-4 and TRBJ2-7; 8 bases fit TRBD2. CDR3 in DNA: TGTGCCAGCAGCCCCGGGGGGGGGGGATCTGCGGGCGAGCAGTACTTC. As protein: CASSPGGGGSAGEQYF.